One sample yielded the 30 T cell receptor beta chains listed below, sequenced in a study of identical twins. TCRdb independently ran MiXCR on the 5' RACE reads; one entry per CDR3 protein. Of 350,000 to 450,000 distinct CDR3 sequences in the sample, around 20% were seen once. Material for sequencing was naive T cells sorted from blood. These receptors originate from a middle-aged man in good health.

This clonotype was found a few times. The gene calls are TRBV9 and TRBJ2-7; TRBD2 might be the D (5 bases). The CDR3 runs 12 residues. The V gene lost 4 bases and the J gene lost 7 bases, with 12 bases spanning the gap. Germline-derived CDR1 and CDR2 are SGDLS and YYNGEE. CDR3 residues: CASSRYSGEQYF. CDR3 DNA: TGTGCCAGCAGCCGATACTCGGGAGAGCAGTACTTC.

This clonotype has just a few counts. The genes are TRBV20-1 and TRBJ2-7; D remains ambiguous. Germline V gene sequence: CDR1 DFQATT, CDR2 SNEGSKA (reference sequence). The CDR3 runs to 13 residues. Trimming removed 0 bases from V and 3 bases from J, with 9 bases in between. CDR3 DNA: TGCAGTGCTAGAGACCCTGACGACTACGAGCAGTACTTC. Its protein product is CSARDPDDYEQYF.

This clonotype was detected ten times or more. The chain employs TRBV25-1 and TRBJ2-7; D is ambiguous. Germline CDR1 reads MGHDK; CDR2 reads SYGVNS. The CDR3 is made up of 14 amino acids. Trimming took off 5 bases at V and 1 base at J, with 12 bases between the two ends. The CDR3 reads CASSPDGISYEQYF. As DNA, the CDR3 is TGTGCCAGCAGTCCCGACGGTATTTCCTACGAGCAGTACTTC.

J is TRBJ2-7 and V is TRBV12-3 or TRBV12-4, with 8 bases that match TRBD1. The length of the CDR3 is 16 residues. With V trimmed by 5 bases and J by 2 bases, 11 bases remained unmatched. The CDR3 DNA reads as TGTGCCAGCAGTCCCCGACAGGGGCGCTCCCCCTACGAGCAGTACTTC. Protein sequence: CASSPRQGRSPYEQYF.

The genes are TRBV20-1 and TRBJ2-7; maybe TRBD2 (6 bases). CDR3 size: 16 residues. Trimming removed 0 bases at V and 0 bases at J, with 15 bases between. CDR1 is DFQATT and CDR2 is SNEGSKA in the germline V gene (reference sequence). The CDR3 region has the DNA TGCAGTGCTAGAGATCCCGGGGGAGGACACTCCTACGAGCAGTACTTC. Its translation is CSARDPGGGHSYEQYF.

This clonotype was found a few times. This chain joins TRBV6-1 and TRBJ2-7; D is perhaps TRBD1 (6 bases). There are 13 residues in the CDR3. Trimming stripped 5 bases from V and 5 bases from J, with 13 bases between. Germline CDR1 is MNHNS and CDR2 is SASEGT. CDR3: CASSLTGFHEQYF. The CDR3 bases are TGTGCCAGCAGTCTAACAGGGTTCCACGAGCAGTACTTC.

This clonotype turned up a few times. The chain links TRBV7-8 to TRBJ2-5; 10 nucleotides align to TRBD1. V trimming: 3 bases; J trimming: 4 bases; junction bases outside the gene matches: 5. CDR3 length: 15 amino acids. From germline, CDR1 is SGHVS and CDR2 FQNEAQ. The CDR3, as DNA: TGTGCCAGCAGCTTTCCGACAGGGGGCTTAGAGACCCAGTACTTC. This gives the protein CASSFPTGGLETQYF.

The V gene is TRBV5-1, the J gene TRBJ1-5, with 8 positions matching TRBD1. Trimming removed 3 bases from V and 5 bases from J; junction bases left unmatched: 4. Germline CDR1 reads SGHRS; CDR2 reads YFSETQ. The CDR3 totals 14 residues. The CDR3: CASSWGTGDQPQHF. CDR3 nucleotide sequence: TGCGCCAGCAGCTGGGGGACAGGAGATCAGCCCCAGCATTTT. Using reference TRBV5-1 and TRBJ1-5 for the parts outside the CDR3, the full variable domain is KAGVTQTPRYLIKTRGQQVTLSCSPISGHRSVSWYQQTPGQGLQFLFEYFSETQRNKGNFPGRFSGRQFSNSRSEMNVSTLELGDSALYLCASSWGTGDQPQHFGDGTRLSIL.

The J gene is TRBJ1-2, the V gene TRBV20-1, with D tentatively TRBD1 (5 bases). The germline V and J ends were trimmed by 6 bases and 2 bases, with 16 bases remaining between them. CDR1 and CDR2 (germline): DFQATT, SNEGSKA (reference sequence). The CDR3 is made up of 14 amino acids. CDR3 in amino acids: CSAIPQGPNYGYTF. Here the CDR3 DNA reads TGCAGTGCCATTCCCCAGGGACCCAACTATGGCTACACCTTC.

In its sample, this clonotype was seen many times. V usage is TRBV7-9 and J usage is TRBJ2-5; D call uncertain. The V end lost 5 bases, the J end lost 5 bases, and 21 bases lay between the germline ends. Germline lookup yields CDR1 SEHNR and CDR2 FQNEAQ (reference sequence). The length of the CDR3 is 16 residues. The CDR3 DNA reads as TGTGCCAGCAGCAAAGGTGAAAACTTTAGGGTGGAGACCCAGTACTTC. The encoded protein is CASSKGENFRVETQYF.

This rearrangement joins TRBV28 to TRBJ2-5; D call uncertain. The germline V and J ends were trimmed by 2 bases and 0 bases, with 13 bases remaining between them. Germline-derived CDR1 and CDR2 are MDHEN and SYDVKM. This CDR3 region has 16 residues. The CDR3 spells CASSLVGIGDQETQYF. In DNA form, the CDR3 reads TGTGCCAGCAGTTTAGTGGGAATAGGAGACCAAGAGACCCAGTACTTC.

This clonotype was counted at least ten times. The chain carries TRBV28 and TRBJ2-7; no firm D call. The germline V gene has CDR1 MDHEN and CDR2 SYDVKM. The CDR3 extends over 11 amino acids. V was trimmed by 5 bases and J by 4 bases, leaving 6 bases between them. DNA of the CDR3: TGTGCCAGCAGTCACGGGTACGAGCAGTACTTC. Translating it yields CASSHGYEQYF.

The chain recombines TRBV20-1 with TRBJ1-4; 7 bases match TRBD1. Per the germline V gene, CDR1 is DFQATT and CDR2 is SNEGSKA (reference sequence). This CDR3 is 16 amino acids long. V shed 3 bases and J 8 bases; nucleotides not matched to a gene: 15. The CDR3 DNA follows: TGCAGTGCTAGCCTCGCCCGACAGGGTTTAGGCGAAAAACTGTTTTTT. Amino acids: CSASLARQGLGEKLFF.

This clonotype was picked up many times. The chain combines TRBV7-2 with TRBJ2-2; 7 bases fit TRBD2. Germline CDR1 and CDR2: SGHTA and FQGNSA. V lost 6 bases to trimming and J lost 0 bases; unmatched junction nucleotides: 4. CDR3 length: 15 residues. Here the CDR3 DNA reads TGTGCCAGCAGGAGGACTAGTGCGAACACCGGGGAGCTGTTTTTT. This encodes CASRRTSANTGELFF. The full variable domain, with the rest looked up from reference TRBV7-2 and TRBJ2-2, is GAGVSQSPSNKVTEKGKDVELRCDPISGHTALYWYRQSLGQGLEFLIYFQGNSAPDKSGLPSDRFSAERTGGSVSTLTIQRTQQEDSAVYLCASRRTSANTGELFFGEGSRLTVL.

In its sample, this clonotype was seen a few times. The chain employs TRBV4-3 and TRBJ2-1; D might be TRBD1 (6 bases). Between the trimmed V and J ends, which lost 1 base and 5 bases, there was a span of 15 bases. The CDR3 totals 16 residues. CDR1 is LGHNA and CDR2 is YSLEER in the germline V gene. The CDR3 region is CASSQGWGPVNNEQFF. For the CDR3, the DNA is TGCGCCAGCAGCCAAGGGTGGGGGCCGGTTAACAATGAGCAGTTCTTC.

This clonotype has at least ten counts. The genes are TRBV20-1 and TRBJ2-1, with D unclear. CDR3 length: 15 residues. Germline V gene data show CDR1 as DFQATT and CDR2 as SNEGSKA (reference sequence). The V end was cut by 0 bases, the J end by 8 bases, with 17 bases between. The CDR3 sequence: CSARDPRLFVYEQFF. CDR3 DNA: TGCAGTGCTAGAGATCCACGACTTTTTGTCTATGAGCAGTTCTTC.

The CDR3 sequence is CASSLRPTSTDTQYF. CDR3 coding DNA: TGTGCCAGCAGTTTACGCCCAACTAGCACAGATACGCAGTATTTT. The chain recombines TRBV28 with TRBJ2-3; D gene ambiguous. CDR3 length: 15 residues. V was clipped by 2 bases and J by 0 bases, with 9 bases between them. Germline loops: CDR1 MDHEN, CDR2 SYDVKM.

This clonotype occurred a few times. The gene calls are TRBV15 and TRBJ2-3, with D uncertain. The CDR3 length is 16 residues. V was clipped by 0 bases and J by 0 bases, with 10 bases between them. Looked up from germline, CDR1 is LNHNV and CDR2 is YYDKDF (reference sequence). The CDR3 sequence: CATSRENLGSTDTQYF. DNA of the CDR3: TGTGCCACCAGCAGAGAGAATCTAGGTAGCACAGATACGCAGTATTTT.

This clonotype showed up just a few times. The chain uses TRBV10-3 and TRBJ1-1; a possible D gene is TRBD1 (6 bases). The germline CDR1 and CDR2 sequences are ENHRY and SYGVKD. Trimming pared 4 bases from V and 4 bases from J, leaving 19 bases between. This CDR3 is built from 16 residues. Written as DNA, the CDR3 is TGTGCCATCAGTGCCGGATCGCCCGGGGGCGGCACTGAAGCTTTCTTT. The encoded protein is CAISAGSPGGGTEAFF.

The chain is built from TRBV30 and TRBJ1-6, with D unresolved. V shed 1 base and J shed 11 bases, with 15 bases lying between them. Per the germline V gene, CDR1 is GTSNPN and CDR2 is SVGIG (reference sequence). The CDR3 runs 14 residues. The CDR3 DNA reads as TGTGCCTGGAGTGCTCTAGTTCTCGAGACACCCCTCCACTTT. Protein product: CAWSALVLETPLHF.

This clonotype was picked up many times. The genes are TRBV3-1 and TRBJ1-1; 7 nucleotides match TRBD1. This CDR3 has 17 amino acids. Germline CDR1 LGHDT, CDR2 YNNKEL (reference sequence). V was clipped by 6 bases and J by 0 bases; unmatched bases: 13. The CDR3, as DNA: TGTGCCAGCAGGCCAGCACCGGGACAGTTAATGAACACTGAAGCTTTCTTT. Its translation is CASRPAPGQLMNTEAFF.

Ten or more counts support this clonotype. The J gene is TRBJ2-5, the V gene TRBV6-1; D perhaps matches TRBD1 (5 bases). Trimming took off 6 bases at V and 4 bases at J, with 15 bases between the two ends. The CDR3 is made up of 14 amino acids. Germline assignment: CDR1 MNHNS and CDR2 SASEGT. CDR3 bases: TGTGCCAGCAGGCCACACCAGGGTACAGAGACCCAGTACTTC. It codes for CASRPHQGTETQYF.

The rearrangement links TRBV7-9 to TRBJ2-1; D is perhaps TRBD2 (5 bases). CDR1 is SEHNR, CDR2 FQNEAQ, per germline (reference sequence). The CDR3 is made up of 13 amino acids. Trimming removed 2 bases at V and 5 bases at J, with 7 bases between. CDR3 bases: TGTGCCAGCAGCTTAAGCGGACACAATGAGCAGTTCTTC. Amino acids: CASSLSGHNEQFF.

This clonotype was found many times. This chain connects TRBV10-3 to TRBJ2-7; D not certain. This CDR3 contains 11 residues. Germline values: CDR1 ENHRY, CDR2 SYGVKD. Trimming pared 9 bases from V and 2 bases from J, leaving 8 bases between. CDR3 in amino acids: CAIGSTYEQYF. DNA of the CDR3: TGTGCCATAGGGTCGACCTACGAGCAGTACTTC.

CDR3 region: CASSLGPLDVGHEQYF. CDR3 DNA: TGTGCCAGCAGCTTAGGTCCTCTGGATGTCGGCCACGAGCAGTACTTC. V and J are TRBV11-2 and TRBJ2-7, with D unresolved. Between the trimmed V and J ends, which lost 1 base and 5 bases, there was a span of 18 bases. The germline CDR1 and CDR2 sequences are SGHAT and FQNNGV. CDR3 length equals 16 residues.

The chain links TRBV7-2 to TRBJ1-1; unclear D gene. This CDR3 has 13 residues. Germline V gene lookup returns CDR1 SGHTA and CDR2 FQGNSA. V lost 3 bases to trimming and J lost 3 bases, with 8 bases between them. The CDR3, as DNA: TGTGCCAGCAGCTTCGGAGGGTACACTGAAGCTTTCTTT. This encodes CASSFGGYTEAFF.

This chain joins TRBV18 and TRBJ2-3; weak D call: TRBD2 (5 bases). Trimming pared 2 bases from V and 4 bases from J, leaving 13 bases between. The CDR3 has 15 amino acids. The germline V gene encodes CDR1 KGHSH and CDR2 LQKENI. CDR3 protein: CASSPTGITSDTQYF. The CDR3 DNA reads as TGTGCCAGCTCACCAACCGGGATCACATCAGATACGCAGTATTTT.

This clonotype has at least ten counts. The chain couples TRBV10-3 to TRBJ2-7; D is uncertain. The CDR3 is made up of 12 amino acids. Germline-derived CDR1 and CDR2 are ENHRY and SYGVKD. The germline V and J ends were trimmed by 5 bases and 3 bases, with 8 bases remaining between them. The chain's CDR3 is CAISTPFYEQYF. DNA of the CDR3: TGTGCCATCAGTACCCCATTCTACGAGCAGTACTTC.

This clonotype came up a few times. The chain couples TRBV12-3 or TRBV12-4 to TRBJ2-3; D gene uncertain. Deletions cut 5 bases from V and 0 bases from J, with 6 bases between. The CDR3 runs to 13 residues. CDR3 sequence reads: CASSLHSTDTQYF. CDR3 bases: TGTGCCAGCAGTCTGCATAGCACAGATACGCAGTATTTT.

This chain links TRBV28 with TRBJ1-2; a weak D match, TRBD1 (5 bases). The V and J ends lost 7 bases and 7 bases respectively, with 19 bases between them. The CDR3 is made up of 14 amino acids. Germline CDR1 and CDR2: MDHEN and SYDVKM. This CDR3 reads CASTLWGDLGGYTF. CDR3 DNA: TGTGCCAGCACCCTATGGGGGGATCTAGGTGGCTACACCTTC.